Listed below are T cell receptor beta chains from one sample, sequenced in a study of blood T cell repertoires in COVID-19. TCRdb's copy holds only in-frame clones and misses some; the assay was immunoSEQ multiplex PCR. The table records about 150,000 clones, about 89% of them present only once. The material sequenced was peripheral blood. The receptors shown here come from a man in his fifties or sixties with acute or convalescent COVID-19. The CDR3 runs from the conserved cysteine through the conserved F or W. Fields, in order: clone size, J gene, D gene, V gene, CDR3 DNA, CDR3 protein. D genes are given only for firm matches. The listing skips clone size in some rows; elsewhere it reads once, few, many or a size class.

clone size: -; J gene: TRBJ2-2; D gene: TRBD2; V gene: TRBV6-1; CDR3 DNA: TGTGCCAGCAGTGAACGACTAGCGATCGGCGGGGAGCTGTTTTTT; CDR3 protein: CASSERLAIGGELFF
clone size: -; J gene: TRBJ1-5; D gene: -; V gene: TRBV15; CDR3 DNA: TGTGCCACCAGCATTGCGGGACAGCCCCAGCATTTT; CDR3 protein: CATSIAGQPQHF
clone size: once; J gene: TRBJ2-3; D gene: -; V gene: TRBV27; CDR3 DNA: TGTGCCAGCAGTGGACAAATCCTAAGCACAGATACGCAGTATTTT; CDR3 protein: CASSGQILSTDTQYF
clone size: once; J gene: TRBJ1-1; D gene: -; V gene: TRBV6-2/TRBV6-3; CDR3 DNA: TGTGCCAGCAGTTACCTTCAGGTGTGGGACACTGAAGCTTTCTTT; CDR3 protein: CASSYLQVWDTEAFF
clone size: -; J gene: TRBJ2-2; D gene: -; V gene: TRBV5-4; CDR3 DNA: TGTGCCAGCAGCTCGAAAGCGGGTAGAGGATCATACACCGGGGAGCTGTTTTTT; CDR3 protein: CASSSKAGRGSYTGELFF
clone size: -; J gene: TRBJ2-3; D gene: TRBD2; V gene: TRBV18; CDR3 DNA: TGTGCCAGCTCACGTTCGGCGGGGGGGCAGGATACGCAGTATTTT; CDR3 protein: CASSRSAGGQDTQYF
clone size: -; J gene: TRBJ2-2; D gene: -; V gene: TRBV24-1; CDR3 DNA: TGTGCCACCAGTGATGCTCAGGGGACGGCCGGGGAGCTGTTTTTT; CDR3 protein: CATSDAQGTAGELFF
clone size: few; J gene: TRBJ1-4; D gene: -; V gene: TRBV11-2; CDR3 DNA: TGTGCCAGCAGTTTAGGAGTAAATGAAAAACTGTTTTTT; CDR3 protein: CASSLGVNEKLFF
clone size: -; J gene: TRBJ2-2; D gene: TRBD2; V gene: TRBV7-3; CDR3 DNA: TGTGCCAGCAGCTTACGACGCGGGGGGCAGGGCACCGGGGAGCTGTTTTTT; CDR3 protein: CASSLRRGGQGTGELFF
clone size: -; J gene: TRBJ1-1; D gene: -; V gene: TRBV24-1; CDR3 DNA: TGTGCCACCAGTGACAGGGACACTGAAGCTTTCTTT; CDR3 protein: CATSDRDTEAFF
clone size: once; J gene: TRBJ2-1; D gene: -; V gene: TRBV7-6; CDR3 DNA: TGTGCCAGCAGCCCATCTAGCGTTCACTCCTACAATGAGCAGTTCTTC; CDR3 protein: CASSPSSVHSYNEQFF
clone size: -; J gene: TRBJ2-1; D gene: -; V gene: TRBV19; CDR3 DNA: TGTGCCAGTAGTGGTCTAGTCGGGAGCTCCTACAATGAGCAGTTCTTC; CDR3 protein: CASSGLVGSSYNEQFF
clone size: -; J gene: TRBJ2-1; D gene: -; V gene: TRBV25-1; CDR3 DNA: TGTGCCAGCAGTGAATATGGGCGGGCGGGTCTTAGATGGTTCTTC; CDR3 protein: CASSEYGRAGLRWFF
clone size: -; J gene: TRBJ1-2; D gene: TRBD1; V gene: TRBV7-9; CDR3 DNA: TGTGCCAGCAGCTTATCCCCACGGGGACAGGGTGCTGGCTACACCTTC; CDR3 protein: CASSLSPRGQGAGYTF
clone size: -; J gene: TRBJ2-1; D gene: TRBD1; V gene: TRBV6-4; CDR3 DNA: TGTGCCAGCAGCATAGGGGGGACAGGGAGAAATGAGCAGTTCTTC; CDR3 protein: CASSIGGTGRNEQFF
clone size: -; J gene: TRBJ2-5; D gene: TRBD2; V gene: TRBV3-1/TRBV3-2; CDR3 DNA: TGTGCCAGCAGCCTGCTAGCGGGGGGGCGGGGGCCTAAAGAGACCCAGTACTTC; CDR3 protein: CASSLLAGGRGPKETQYF
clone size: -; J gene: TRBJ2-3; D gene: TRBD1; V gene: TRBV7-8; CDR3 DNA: TGTGCCAGCAGCCACAGGGGGGAAAGGACAGATACGCAGTATTTT; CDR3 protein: CASSHRGERTDTQYF
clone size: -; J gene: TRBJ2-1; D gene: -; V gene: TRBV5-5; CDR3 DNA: TGTGCCAGCAGAAGTCGTATAGGTCAGGTTTACAATGAGCAGTTCTTC; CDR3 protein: CASRSRIGQVYNEQFF
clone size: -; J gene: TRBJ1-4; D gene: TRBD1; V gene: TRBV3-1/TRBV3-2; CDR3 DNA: TGTGCCAGCAGCCTCCGGGACAGGGAGGAAAAACTGTTTTTT; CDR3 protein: CASSLRDREEKLFF
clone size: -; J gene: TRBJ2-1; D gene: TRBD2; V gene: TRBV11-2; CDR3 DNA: TGTGCCAGCAGCTTAGGGCTAGCGGGGGCCGACAATGAGCAGTTCTTC; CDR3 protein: CASSLGLAGADNEQFF
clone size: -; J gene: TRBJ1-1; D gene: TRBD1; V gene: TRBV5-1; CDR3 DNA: TGCGCCAGCAGCTTGGCCTTTACAGGGGGCAGGACTGAAGCTTTCTTT; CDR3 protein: CASSLAFTGGRTEAFF
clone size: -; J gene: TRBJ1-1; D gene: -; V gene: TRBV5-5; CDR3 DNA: TGTGCCAGCAGCTTGGTGTGGGGGCTGGAGAACACTGAAGCTTTCTTT; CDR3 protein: CASSLVWGLENTEAFF
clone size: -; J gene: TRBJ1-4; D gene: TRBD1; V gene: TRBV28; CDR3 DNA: TGTGCCAGCAGTCCGAGCGACAGGGGTGCTGCAACTAATGAAAAACTGTTTTTT; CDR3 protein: CASSPSDRGAATNEKLFF
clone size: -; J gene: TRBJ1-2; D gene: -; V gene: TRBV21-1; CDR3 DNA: TGTGCCAGCAGCAAGGGCAGGGCACCCAATCGCTACACCTTC; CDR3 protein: CASSKGRAPNRYTF
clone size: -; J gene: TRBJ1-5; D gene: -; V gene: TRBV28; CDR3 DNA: TGTGCCAGCAGATTTCGACAGTATAGCAATCAGCCCCAGCATTTT; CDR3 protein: CASRFRQYSNQPQHF
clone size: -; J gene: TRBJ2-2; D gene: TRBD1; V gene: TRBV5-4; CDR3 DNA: TGTGCCAGCAGCGGTGTCGTGAGGGGACAGGGGACTGCCGGGGAGCTGTTTTTT; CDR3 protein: CASSGVVRGQGTAGELFF
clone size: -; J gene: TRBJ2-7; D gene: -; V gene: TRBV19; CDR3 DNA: TGTGCCAGTATTGGACGGGGATACGAGCAGTACTTC; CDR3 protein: CASIGRGYEQYF
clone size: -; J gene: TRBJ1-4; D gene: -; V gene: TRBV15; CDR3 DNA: TGTGCCACCAGCGGACGCAGTGGGGCAGGGGACGAAAAACTGTTTTTT; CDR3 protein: CATSGRSGAGDEKLFF
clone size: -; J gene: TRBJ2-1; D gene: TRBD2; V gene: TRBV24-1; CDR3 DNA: TGTGCCACCGCCTCCCGCGGGAGAACCCGCAATGAGCAGTTCTTC; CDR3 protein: CATASRGRTRNEQFF
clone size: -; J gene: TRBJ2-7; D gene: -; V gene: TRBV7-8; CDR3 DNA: TGTGCCAGCAGCTTACCGGGTACTACCTACGAGCAGTACTTC; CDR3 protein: CASSLPGTTYEQYF
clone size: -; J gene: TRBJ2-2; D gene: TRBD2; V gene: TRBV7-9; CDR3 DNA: TGTGCCAGCAGCACCCTCGGGGGGGCGAACACCGGGGAGCTGTTTTTT; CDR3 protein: CASSTLGGANTGELFF
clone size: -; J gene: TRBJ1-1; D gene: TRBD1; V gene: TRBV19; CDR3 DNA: TGTGCCAGTAGTACCGGGACAGGGCCGAACACTGAAGCTTTCTTT; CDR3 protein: CASSTGTGPNTEAFF
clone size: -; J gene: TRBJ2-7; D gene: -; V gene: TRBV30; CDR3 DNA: TGTGCCTGGAGTTTCGGTCAGGGATCGTACGAGCAGTACTTC; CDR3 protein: CAWSFGQGSYEQYF
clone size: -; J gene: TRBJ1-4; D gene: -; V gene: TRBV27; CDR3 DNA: TGTGCCAGCAGTTTAAAATGGGGGGGGCTGAGTAATGAAAAACTGTTTTTT; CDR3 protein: CASSLKWGGLSNEKLFF
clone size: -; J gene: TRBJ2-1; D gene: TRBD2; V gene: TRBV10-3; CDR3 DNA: TGTGCCATCAGTGGCCCCAGCGGGGGCATCAGAAATGAGCAGTTCTTC; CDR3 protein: CAISGPSGGIRNEQFF
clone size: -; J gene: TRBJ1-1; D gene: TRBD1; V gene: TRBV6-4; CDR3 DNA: TGTGCCAGCAGTGACTCGACAGGGGGCACGGCTTTCTTT; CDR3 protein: CASSDSTGGTAFF
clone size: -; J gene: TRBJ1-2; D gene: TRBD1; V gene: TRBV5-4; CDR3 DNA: TGTGCCAGCAGCCTGGGAGCGACAGGGAGATTGGCTAGCGGCTACACCTTC; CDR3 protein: CASSLGATGRLASGYTF
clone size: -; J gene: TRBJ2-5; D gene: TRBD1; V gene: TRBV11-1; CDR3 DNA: TGTGCCAGCAGCTTGGACAGGGCGAGGGCAGAGACCCAGTACTTC; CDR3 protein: CASSLDRARAETQYF
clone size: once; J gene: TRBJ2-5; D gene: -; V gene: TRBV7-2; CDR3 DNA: TGTGCCAGCAGCTTAATGGGAGGAATACAAGAGACCCAGTACTTC; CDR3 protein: CASSLMGGIQETQYF
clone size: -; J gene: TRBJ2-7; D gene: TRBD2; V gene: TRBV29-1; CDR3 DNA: TGCAGCGTTGAACTAGCGGGAGAGTCCTACGAGCAGTACTTC; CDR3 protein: CSVELAGESYEQYF
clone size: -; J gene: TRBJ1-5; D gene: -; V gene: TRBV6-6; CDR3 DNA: TGTGCCAGCAGCCCCCCCTATCAGCCCCAGCATTTT; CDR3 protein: CASSPPYQPQHF
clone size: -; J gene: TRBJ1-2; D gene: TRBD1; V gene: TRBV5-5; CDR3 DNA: TGTGCCAGCAGCTCCGGACAGGGAGGAGGATATGGCTACACCTTC; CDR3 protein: CASSSGQGGGYGYTF
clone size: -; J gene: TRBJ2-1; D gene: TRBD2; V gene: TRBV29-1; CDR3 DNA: TGCAGCGTTGCGGGGGGGCTCAACAATGAGCAGTTCTTC; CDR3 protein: CSVAGGLNNEQFF
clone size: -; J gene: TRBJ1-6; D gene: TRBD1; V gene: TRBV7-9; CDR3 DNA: TGTGCCAGCAGCCCCGGACAGGAATATAATTCACCCCTCCACTTT; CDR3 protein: CASSPGQEYNSPLHF